This T cell receptor (beta chain) came from a study of shared clonotypes between healthy human individuals (dated by TCRdb to the early 2020s). About the investigation overall: A few men and two women, aged 18 to 49 years, made up the cohort. Per donor, leukapheresis produced somewhere between about 0.9 and 9 billion PBMCs. To estimate repertoire size and how much clonotype sharing occurs between individuals, the study deeply sequenced the blood TCR repertoires of about 5 healthy adults. Different laboratories and diverse techniques were used to prepare libraries and sequence TCR repertoires, to increase sequencing depth and limit assay-specific biases. Per donor, three plates each were used for CD4 naive and CD4 memory, two for CD8 naive, and one for CD8 memory.

Donors were healthy HIV-negative adults with no recently reported acute infections or vaccinations. Every donor was a Caucasian adult living in Nashville, Tennessee, USA. CD4+ T cells were enriched through magnetic negative selection, after which naive cells were positively selected on CD45RA and the remaining negative fraction served as the memory subset. After blood collection by leukapheresis, PBMCs were isolated using Ficoll-Histopaque density gradient centrifugation and then cryopreserved in the vapor phase of liquid nitrogen. Purity and quantity of every magnetically sorted T cell population were checked by analytical flow cytometry. Each sorted fraction had its genomic DNA isolated and then quantified by UV absorbance on a Nanodrop 2000c. Of note for this clone: Its antigen is currently not known. Base qualities are not provided; no much larger clone lies one nucleotide away.

Using the deep immunoSEQ assay, TCR CDR3 regions were amplified from genomic DNA by multiplex PCR. Genomic DNA extracted from each cell subset was distributed evenly over all wells of several immunoSEQ 96-well plates, and each plate served as one replicate. For sorted subsets, around 200 ng genomic DNA, equal to 30,000 to 35,000 T cell genomes, was loaded into each replicate PCR. The purified libraries were quantified using a Qubit 3.0 fluorometer, sized with a Bioanalyzer 2100, and then quantified again using the KAPA Library Quantification kit. Each immunoSEQ 96-well plate was sequenced on its own single-read 150-cycle Illumina NextSeq 550 flow cell. The authors processed their data as follows. The immunoSEQ output contained only junctional sequences without quality scores, so filtering could not match that applied to full-length reads. Sequences were annotated with PyIR, a Python wrapper for IgBLAST v1.9, and V/J genes and CDR3 were assigned using IMGT germline references. Reads were filtered out if the reads had weak V/J assignments (E-value above 1e-6), no CDR3, stop codons, out-of-frame junctions, or ambiguous translated residues. V3J clonotypes were defined as sequences sharing an identical inferred V gene, J gene, and CDR3 amino acid sequence. Percentage overlap between repertoires was calculated by dividing the number of shared unique clonotypes by the size of the smaller repertoire. Richness of each repertoire was evaluated using RTK rarefaction, the Chao1 estimator, and Recon v2.1 estimates of unobserved clonotypes. OLGA was used to compute generation probabilities for all TCRbeta clonotypes that the gDNA method yielded from several donors. The immuneACCESS repertoire file appears here via TCRdb, limited to in-frame rearrangements. These files lack a portion of the clones; in checked studies, under half of the deficit traces to unresolved V genes, and the cause of the others is not known. The DNA was the basis for D and trimming; V, J and clone size are from that table. Across this sample there are 2 million to 2.5 million clones, with 80% to 95% seen only once. 0.39% of the sample comes from the top ten.

The paper's findings and limits, for the study overall: The genetic and exposure-history diversity represented was limited by the small number of donors. Sampling was restricted to blood, and TCR repertoires in tissues likely differ from the TCR repertoires found in blood. Even with the large sequencing depth, rarefaction of the sorted-subset datasets indicated that sequencing was incomplete. Based on pairwise subsampling, the degree of clonotype sharing among donors was expected to be affected by sequencing depth. Naive subsets generally had larger estimated clonotype richness than memory subsets. Clonotypes shared by all four sorted-subset donors showed higher generation probabilities than non-shared clonotypes. Sharing across a few donors was observed for around 4.8% of naive CD4, 3.5% of naive CD8, 2.3% of memory CD4, and around 0.4% of memory CD8 clonotypes.

Looking up the germline V gene yields CDR1 MGHRA and CDR2 YSYEKL. Inclusive of the bounding cysteine and phenylalanine, the CDR3 is 14 residues long. Of all the DNA, just the CDR3 is kept, 42 bases in frame from base 1. V is clipped by 6 bases and J by 0 bases, and the sequence between their germline boundaries is 11 bases long. The sequence was obtained from a man between 18 and 29 years old in good health. Some clones in this sample may be carry-over from other donors' samples. The chain is assembled from TRBV4-1 and TRBJ1-1, with the D gene not clear enough to name. The sequenced material came from naive CD4+ T cells from PBMCs. The intended sense of this specimen's cell subset or site label: CD45RA+ positively selected. The nucleotides read TGCGCCAGCAGGGGATTGGGGATGAACACTGAAGCTTTCTTT. It translates to CASRGLGMNTEAFF.